This entry lists 29 T cell receptor beta chains sequenced from one sample in a study of T cell responses to AZD1222 COVID-19 vaccine. Sequenced by immunoSEQ multiplex PCR; TCRdb stores in-frame clones only, minus some. The data hold 60,000 to 80,000 clones, with about 85% observed a single time. The source material was peripheral blood, sampled on day 0 of AZD1222 vaccination. The receptors were gathered from an adult in good health.

The rearrangement links TRBV19 to TRBJ1-4; a weak D match, TRBD1 (5 bases). The germline gives CDR1 LNHDA, CDR2 SQIVND (reference sequence). V gave up 4 bases and J gave up 4 bases, with 13 bases separating them. This CDR3 comprises 15 residues. DNA for the CDR3: TGTGCCAGTAGTACATACAGGTCGGTTAATGAAAAACTGTTTTTT. Translation gives CASSTYRSVNEKLFF.

The chain couples TRBV6-5 to TRBJ1-1, with unresolved D. Per the germline V gene, CDR1 is MNHEY and CDR2 is SVGAGI. Trimming removed 11 bases from V and 1 base from J, with 8 bases in between. The length of the CDR3 is 11 residues. CDR3 DNA: TGTGCCTCGTCCAGGAACACTGAAGCTTTCTTT. Translating gives CASSRNTEAFF.

V usage is TRBV19 and J usage is TRBJ2-7; D is unclear. Germline-derived CDR1 and CDR2 are LNHDA and SQIVND (reference sequence). The CDR3 covers 15 residues. The ends were cut back, 5 bases at V and 2 bases at J, with 16 bases in the middle. CDR3 bases: TGTGCCAGTAGTGTCCCCGGTAAAGGGACCTACGAGCAGTACTTC. Its translation is CASSVPGKGTYEQYF.

This chain uses TRBV6-5 with TRBJ1-1; D gene uncertain. V dropped 4 bases and J dropped 4 bases, with 10 bases sitting between them. Germline values: CDR1 MNHEY, CDR2 SVGAGI. The CDR3 loop spans 13 amino acids. CDR3 sequence (DNA): TGTGCCAGCAGTTTGGTGAGCTCCACTGAAGCTTTCTTT. As protein: CASSLVSSTEAFF.

This clone was seen a single time. CDR3 region: CASSPGSGANVLTF. In nucleotides, the CDR3 is TGTGCCAGCAGCCCTGGGTCTGGGGCCAACGTCCTGACTTTC. This chain uses TRBV11-2 with TRBJ2-6, with unresolved D. V lost 5 bases and J lost 1, with 6 bases in between. This CDR3 contains 14 residues. CDR1 is SGHAT, CDR2 FQNNGV, per germline.

Only a few counts were recorded for this clone. This chain uses TRBV7-2 with TRBJ2-7; the match to TRBD2 covers 7 bases. Germline values: CDR1 SGHTA, CDR2 FQGNSA. The V segment lost 1 base and the J segment 0 bases; nucleotides outside the gene matches: 6. The length of the CDR3 is 16 residues. The CDR3: CASSLVGGMSSYEQYF. For the CDR3, the DNA is TGTGCCAGCAGCTTAGTGGGGGGGATGAGCTCCTACGAGCAGTACTTC.

The genes are TRBV5-4 and TRBJ2-7; maybe TRBD2 (5 bases). The CDR3 consists of 15 residues. Germline CDR1 is SGHNT and CDR2 is YYREEE (reference sequence). V lost 4 bases and J 2 bases, leaving 16 bases between the germline ends. The CDR3 region is CASSITGFSTYEQYF. As DNA, the CDR3 is TGTGCCAGCAGCATTACGGGGTTTTCTACCTACGAGCAGTACTTC.

This sequence joins TRBV9 and TRBJ2-3, with 7 bases fitting TRBD2. The CDR3 length is 16 residues. CDR1 and CDR2 (germline): SGDLS, YYNGEE. V was pared by 0 bases and J by 4 bases, with 8 bases of the junction left unmatched. The CDR3 here is CASSVGSSGSADTQYF. The CDR3 DNA reads TGTGCCAGCAGCGTAGGGTCTAGCGGATCCGCAGATACGCAGTATTTT.

This chain uses TRBV6-5 with TRBJ1-2; D possibly corresponds to TRBD1 (5 bases). CDR3 size: 13 residues. V was clipped by 6 bases and J by 3 bases, with 11 bases between them. CDR1 is MNHEY and CDR2 is SVGAGI in the germline V gene. The CDR3 nucleotides are TGTGCCAGCAGACCACAGGATCACTATGGCTACACCTTC. This encodes CASRPQDHYGYTF.

The sample holds a few counts of this clone. V is TRBV7-6 and J is TRBJ1-2; TRBD1 is a possible D gene (6 bases). The CDR3 has 13 residues. Per the germline V gene, CDR1 is SGHVS and CDR2 is FNYEAQ. Trimming took off 0 bases at V and 12 bases at J, with 14 bases between the two ends. The CDR3 is CASSLADSSPHTF. CDR3 in DNA: TGTGCCAGCAGCTTAGCGGACAGCTCCCCGCACACCTTC.

The V gene is TRBV5-1, the J gene TRBJ1-3; 9 bases align to TRBD1. The CDR3 runs to 15 residues. V was clipped by 2 bases and J by 4 bases; unmatched bases: 4. The germline CDR1 and CDR2 sequences are SGHRS and YFSETQ. Written as DNA, the CDR3 is TGCGCCAGCAGCTTAGGACAGGGGAGAGGAAACACCATATATTTT. Its translation: CASSLGQGRGNTIYF.

This clone came up a few times. The chain uses TRBV7-3 and TRBJ2-2; 12 bases match TRBD1. With V trimmed by 2 bases and J by 7 bases, 5 bases remained unmatched. CDR3 length equals 16 residues. The germline gives CDR1 SGHTA, CDR2 FQGTGA. The DNA for the CDR3 is TGTGCCAGCAGCTTATCGGGACAGGGGGCGGACGGGGAGCTGTTTTTT. Translated, it gives CASSLSGQGADGELFF.

A few counts support this clone. V is TRBV28 and J is TRBJ1-1; D might be TRBD1 (6 bases). The CDR3 is 13 residues long. Germline V gene data show CDR1 as MDHEN and CDR2 as SYDVKM. V was trimmed by 5 bases and J by 3 bases, leaving 10 bases between them. The CDR3 bases are TGTGCCAGCAGTGCCTACAGGGACACTGAAGCTTTCTTT. It translates to CASSAYRDTEAFF.

The gene calls are TRBV2 and TRBJ1-1, with D uncertain. This CDR3 has 14 amino acids. Germline assignment: CDR1 SNHLY and CDR2 FYNNEI. The V and J ends lost 5 bases and 5 bases respectively, with 15 bases between them. CDR3 DNA: TGTGCCAGCAGTTTACACCCTGAGCTGACTGAAGCTTTCTTT. It translates to CASSLHPELTEAFF. Supplemented by reference TRBV2 and TRBJ1-1, the full variable domain reads EPEVTQTPSHQVTQMGQEVILRCVPISNHLYFYWYRQILGQKVEFLVSFYNNEISEKSEIFDDQFSVERPDGSNFTLKIRSTKLEDSAMYFCASSLHPELTEAFFGQGTRLTVV.

This clone was recorded a few times. This chain connects TRBV19 to TRBJ2-7, with D unclear. CDR3 length equals 14 residues. Trimming shortened V by 1 base and J by 3 bases, and 10 bases separated the two germline ends. Germline V gene data show CDR1 as LNHDA and CDR2 as SQIVND (reference sequence). As DNA, the CDR3 is TGTGCCAGTAGTATAGGCCCCGCCCTCTACGAGCAGTACTTC. Its translation is CASSIGPALYEQYF.

The CDR3 nucleotides read TGTGCCAGCAGCAACTCACGGCTTCCCGGTTCCTACGAGCAGTACTTC. Protein sequence: CASSNSRLPGSYEQYF. The chain uses TRBV28 and TRBJ2-7, with D unclear. The V and J ends lost 6 bases and 1 base respectively, with 19 bases between them. Germline loops: CDR1 MDHEN, CDR2 SYDVKM. The CDR3 is 16 amino acids.

This chain links TRBV29-1 with TRBJ2-7; 8 nucleotides align to TRBD1. The junction had 8 bases not matched to a gene; V was cut back by 7 bases and J by 3 bases. The germline V gene encodes CDR1 SQVTM and CDR2 ANQGSEA. This CDR3 is built from 13 residues. CDR3 sequence: CSAAGQAGYEQYF. In nucleotides, the CDR3 is TGCAGCGCCGCGGGACAGGCCGGCTACGAGCAGTACTTC.

The J gene is TRBJ1-1, the V gene TRBV11-1; 9 nucleotides line up with TRBD1. The CDR3 runs 16 residues. Germline CDR1 and CDR2: SGHAT and FQDESV (reference sequence). V gave up 5 bases and J gave up 10 bases; unmatched junction bases: 17. CDR3 coding DNA: TGTGCCAGCAGCGCAACAGGGGGCCCCAACCCAGAAAGAGCTTTCTTT. Translating gives CASSATGGPNPERAFF. The full variable domain, with the rest looked up from reference TRBV11-1 and TRBJ1-1, is EAEVAQSPRYKITEKSQAVAFWCDPISGHATLYWYRQILGQGPELLVQFQDESVVDDSQLPKDRFSAERLKGVDSTLKIQPAELGDSAMYLCASSATGGPNPERAFFGQGTRLTVV.

In this sample, this clone turned up once. J is TRBJ1-6 and V is TRBV28; the D gene is possibly TRBD1 (5 bases). V gave up 8 bases and J gave up 0 bases, with 8 bases separating them. Germline CDR1 MDHEN, CDR2 SYDVKM. This CDR3 region has 14 residues. The CDR3 DNA reads TGTGCCAGCCAAGACAGCTCCTATAATTCACCCCTCCACTTT. This codes for CASQDSSYNSPLHF.

This chain connects TRBV4-1 to TRBJ1-5, with D maybe TRBD1 (5 bases). This CDR3 comprises 14 residues. Germline assignment: CDR1 MGHRA and CDR2 YSYEKL. Trimming shortened V by 1 base and J by 8 bases, and 12 bases separated the two germline ends. DNA of the CDR3: TGCGCCAGCAGCCAAGCTTCGGGGCGGGAGCCCCAGCATTTT. Translating gives CASSQASGREPQHF.

The chain carries TRBV19 and TRBJ1-6, with D unresolved. The CDR3 has 13 amino acids. CDR1 is LNHDA, CDR2 SQIVND, per germline (reference sequence). Trimming took 5 bases from V and 5 from J, leaving 7 bases between them. CDR3 sequence: CASSLGHNSPLHF. The CDR3 DNA follows: TGTGCCAGTAGTCTTGGGCATAATTCACCCCTCCACTTT.

This chain connects TRBV6-1 to TRBJ1-2; D might be TRBD1 (5 bases). Trimming removed 0 bases at V and 4 bases at J, with 15 bases between. Germline-derived CDR1 and CDR2 are MNHNS and SASEGT. The CDR3 consists of 16 residues. In nucleotides, the CDR3 is TGTGCCAGCAGTGAAGCGGCCCCGCGCAGGGCCTATGGCTACACCTTC. This sequence encodes CASSEAAPRRAYGYTF.

V usage is TRBV6-4 and J usage is TRBJ2-1, with 11 nucleotides matching TRBD2. The CDR3 sequence is 15 residues long. In germline, CDR1 is MRHNA, CDR2 SNTAGT. The V segment lost 2 bases and the J segment 6 bases; nucleotides outside the gene matches: 3. In DNA form, the CDR3 reads TGTGCCAGCAGTGACCGACTAGCGGGATCCAATGAGCAGTTCTTC. Its protein is CASSDRLAGSNEQFF.

Worth noting for this clone: Other nucleotide sequences from this sample produce the same CDR3. In DNA form, the CDR3 reads TGTGCCAGCAGCCTGGGAGGAGGCTCTGGAAACACCATATATTTT. Translated: CASSLGGGSGNTIYF. V gene TRBV9 combines with J gene TRBJ1-3; no clear D. Germline values: CDR1 SGDLS, CDR2 YYNGEE. The germline V and J ends were trimmed by 4 bases and 0 bases, with 11 bases remaining between them. The CDR3 spans 15 residues.

The chain carries TRBV19 and TRBJ2-5; no reliable D call. Trimming stripped 3 bases from V and 7 bases from J, with 12 bases between. The CDR3 has 13 residues. CDR1 and CDR2 (germline): LNHDA, SQIVND (reference sequence). DNA of the CDR3: TGTGCCAGTAGTATTGACGGTCTGGGGACCCAGTACTTC. This codes for CASSIDGLGTQYF.

V usage is TRBV7-3 and J usage is TRBJ2-1; the D is unclear. CDR3 length: 15 residues. V dropped 6 bases and J dropped 10 bases, with 22 bases sitting between them. Looked up from germline, CDR1 is SGHTA and CDR2 is FQGTGA. The CDR3: CASSSTPGPRGEQFF. CDR3 in DNA: TGTGCCAGCAGTTCAACCCCGGGCCCCCGTGGGGAGCAGTTCTTC.

The chain links TRBV5-1 to TRBJ2-5; D perhaps matches TRBD2 (6 bases). The V gene lost 4 bases and the J gene lost 5 bases, with 18 bases spanning the gap. Germline-derived CDR1 and CDR2 are SGHRS and YFSETQ. CDR3 length: 15 amino acids. CDR3 in DNA: TGCGCCAGCAGCCGGACATGGGGTCGGGGGGAGACCCAGTACTTC. This encodes CASSRTWGRGETQYF.

This sequence joins TRBV6-6 and TRBJ2-5; 8 bases align to TRBD1. The CDR3 has 14 amino acids. Germline V lookup: CDR1 MNHNY, CDR2 SVGAGI (reference sequence). The ends lost 6 bases at V and 3 bases at J; junction bases unmatched: 6. The CDR3 DNA follows: TGTGCCAGCAGCATCAGGGGGCGGGAAGAGACCCAGTACTTC. Translated, it gives CASSIRGREETQYF.

DNA for the CDR3: TGTGCCAGCAGGTACACAAAGACTCGGGACAACTACGAGCAGTACTTC. Translated, it gives CASRYTKTRDNYEQYF. The chain is built from TRBV2 and TRBJ2-7, with D possibly TRBD1 on 6 matching bases. Trimming took 6 bases from V and 3 from J, leaving 21 bases between them. Per the germline V gene, CDR1 is SNHLY and CDR2 is FYNNEI. The CDR3 consists of 16 residues. Complete variable domain (other parts from reference TRBV2 and TRBJ2-7): EPEVTQTPSHQVTQMGQEVILRCVPISNHLYFYWYRQILGQKVEFLVSFYNNEISEKSEIFDDQFSVERPDGSNFTLKIRSTKLEDSAMYFCASRYTKTRDNYEQYFGPGTRLTVT.